This paragraph covers one T cell receptor beta chain sequence. The data were taken from a study of blood T cell repertoires in COVID-19. Looked up from germline, CDR1 is SGHKS and CDR2 is YYEKEE (reference sequence). The length of the CDR3 is 15 residues. V was cut by 0 bases and J by 3 bases, with 9 bases left in between. Authors' analysis steps: The authors estimated nucleated cell counts from reference gene primer amplification. Repertoires were generated with immunoSEQ multiplex PCR, while TCRdb's copy carries only in-frame clones and drops some. D and trimming come from the DNA, and the V and J calls and clone size come from that table. There are about 300,000 clones in the sample; 83% occur only once, and approximately 9% lies in the top ten.

Material for sequencing was peripheral blood. This clonotype was sampled from a woman between 50 and 59 years old who had recovered from COVID-19. The rearrangement joins TRBV5-5 to TRBJ2-2; D ambiguous. CDR3 region: CASSLVSSYTGELFF. The CDR3 coding sequence is TGTGCCAGCAGCTTGGTTTCGAGCTACACCGGGGAGCTGTTTTTT.